This is a list of T cell receptor beta chains from one sample in a study of the immune and genomic landscape of osteosarcoma. Profiled with immunoSEQ multiplex PCR; TCRdb holds only in-frame clones, not every one. Of about 6,200 clones listed, 60% to 80% are singletons. Input material: osteosarcoma tumor tissue from the lung. These receptors originate from a human donor with osteosarcoma. Each CDR3 is given with its conserved first and last residue. The D gene is left open where the match is weak. Clone size is given for some rows only: seen once, a few or many times, or a class if the clone is expanded.

d_gene	v_gene	j_gene	abundance	CDR3nt	CDR3aa
.	TRBV7-2	TRBJ1-5	.	TGTGCCAGCAGCTTAGTAAACAGCAGGGTAAGCAATCAGCCCCAGCATTTT	CASSLVNSRVSNQPQHF
.	TRBV29-1	TRBJ1-1	.	TGCAGCGTTGAAGTAAGGGACACTGAAGCTTTCTTT	CSVEVRDTEAFF
.	TRBV7-3	TRBJ2-1	once	TGTGCCAGCAGCTTAATAGCGAACTCCTACAATGAGCAGTTCTTC	CASSLIANSYNEQFF
.	TRBV6-1	TRBJ2-2	.	TGTGCCAGCAGAGGACAGCGAGGCACCGGGGAGCTGTTTTTT	CASRGQRGTGELFF
TRBD1	TRBV19	TRBJ2-7	.	TGTGCCAGTTCCTCGGGGACAGGGGAGTACGAGCAGTACTTC	CASSSGTGEYEQYF
.	TRBV19	TRBJ1-2	.	TGTGCCAGTAGCCTCGAGGGACATCCCTATGGCTACACCTTC	CASSLEGHPYGYTF
.	TRBV21-1	TRBJ2-7	.	TGTGCCAGCAATGGGACGGAGCAGTACTTC	CASNGTEQYF
.	TRBV5-1	TRBJ1-1	medium-sized	TGCGCCAGCAGCTTGGCCGAGGGGACGGGTTTGAACACTGAAGCTTTCTTT	CASSLAEGTGLNTEAFF
TRBD2	TRBV6-1	TRBJ2-2	.	TGTGCCAGCAGGGAGGGAGGGGTGAACACCGGGGAGCTGTTTTTT	CASREGGVNTGELFF
TRBD2	TRBV28	TRBJ2-3	.	TGTGCCAGCAGTTCTAGCGGGAGAACAGATACGCAGTATTTT	CASSSSGRTDTQYF
.	TRBV19	TRBJ2-7	few	TGTGCCAGTAGTGGGGGGGCCGATATCTACGAGCAGTACTTC	CASSGGADIYEQYF
.	TRBV29-1	TRBJ1-2	.	TGCAGCGTTGAGACAGGACATACTAACTATGGCTACACCTTC	CSVETGHTNYGYTF
.	TRBV7-2	TRBJ2-2	.	TGTGCCAGCAGCTCCCAGATAAACACCGGGGAGCTGTTTTTT	CASSSQINTGELFF
.	TRBV7-3	TRBJ2-2	.	TGTGCCAGCAGCCCGGGATCGAACACCGGGGAGCTGTTTTTT	CASSPGSNTGELFF
.	TRBV5-1	TRBJ1-1	.	TGCGCCAGCAGCTTCCAATTTCTAGAGGACACTGAAGCTTTCTTT	CASSFQFLEDTEAFF
.	TRBV28	TRBJ2-3	.	TGTGCCAGCAGCCGCGAGGCGGGCCACACAGATACGCAGTATTTT	CASSREAGHTDTQYF
TRBD1	TRBV11-2	TRBJ2-7	.	TGTGCCAGCAGCCCTTACGGACAGGCAACCTACGAGCAGTACTTC	CASSPYGQATYEQYF
TRBD2	TRBV7-8	TRBJ2-7	few	TGTGCCAGCAGCTCCAGACTAGCTTACGAGCAGTACTTC	CASSSRLAYEQYF
TRBD1	TRBV19	TRBJ2-7	.	TGTGCCAGTAGCTCCGGGACAGGGTTCACCGAGCAGTACTTC	CASSSGTGFTEQYF
.	TRBV19	TRBJ2-1	.	TGTGCCAGTACCGGGGACTCGAGGGGCCTCAATGAGCAGTTCTTC	CASTGDSRGLNEQFF
.	TRBV7-9	TRBJ1-2	.	TGTGCCAGCAGCTTAGCTGCCAGGGAGAACTATGGCTACACCTTC	CASSLAARENYGYTF
.	TRBV28	TRBJ2-1	.	TGTGCCAGCAGTTTATTTGGTAGCGGAAATATGTACAATGAGCAGTTCTTC	CASSLFGSGNMYNEQFF
.	TRBV13	TRBJ1-1	.	TGTGCCAGCAGCTTAGGGGGGACGAACACTGAAGCTTTCTTT	CASSLGGTNTEAFF
TRBD2	TRBV28	TRBJ2-2	once	TGTGCCAGCAGCCCATTGACTAGCGTGGGCACCGGGGAGCTGTTTTTT	CASSPLTSVGTGELFF
.	TRBV5-1	TRBJ2-1	.	TGCGCCAGCAGCTTGGGGTCCTACAATGAGCAGTTCTTC	CASSLGSYNEQFF
TRBD2	TRBV5-4	TRBJ2-1	.	TGTGCCAGCAGACCGGAGCGGGACCGCTACAATGAGCAGTTCTTC	CASRPERDRYNEQFF
TRBD1	TRBV7-9	TRBJ2-5	.	TGTGCCAGCAGCGACAGGGCCCAAAGGGAGACCCAGTACTTC	CASSDRAQRETQYF
TRBD1	TRBV30	TRBJ2-7	large	TGTGCCTGCGACAGGGGACAGGACGAGCAGTACTTC	CACDRGQDEQYF
TRBD1	TRBV29-1	TRBJ2-5	.	TGCAGCGTGTCCCAGGGGACAGGGATCCAAGAGACCCAGTACTTC	CSVSQGTGIQETQYF
.	TRBV7-8	TRBJ1-4	.	TGTGCCAGCAGCAGAGAGACAACTAATGAAAAACTGTTTTTT	CASSRETTNEKLFF
.	TRBV18	TRBJ1-1	medium-sized	TGTGCCAGCTCACCACGGGCAGGCTCACATGAAGCTTTCTTT	CASSPRAGSHEAFF
.	TRBV5-1	TRBJ1-2	once	TGCGCCAGCAGCCCGAGAACCGATTCCTATGGCTACACCTTC	CASSPRTDSYGYTF
TRBD2	TRBV6-5	TRBJ2-7	.	TGTGCCAGCAGTTACTTGCCTAGCGGGAGCTACGAGCAGTACTTC	CASSYLPSGSYEQYF
TRBD2	TRBV5-6	TRBJ2-7	.	TGTGCCAGCACCGTCCGGGGGAGCGGGAGCTACGAGCAGTACTTC	CASTVRGSGSYEQYF
.	TRBV28	TRBJ1-1	.	TGTGCCAGCAGTTTAAGGGTCAGACTCATAGAGATGAACACTGAAGCTTTCTTT	CASSLRVRLIEMNTEAFF
.	TRBV11-1	TRBJ1-1	.	TGTGCCAGCAGCTTAGGGGCAGGGAGTCGGGGCACTGAAGCTTTCTTT	CASSLGAGSRGTEAFF
TRBD1	TRBV6-1	TRBJ2-7	large	TGTGCCAGCAGTGCCCCGGACAGGCCCAACGAGCAGTACTTC	CASSAPDRPNEQYF
.	TRBV7-9	TRBJ2-4	large	TGTGCCAGCAGCTTAGATAAGGGGGGAAACATTCAGTACTTC	CASSLDKGGNIQYF
.	TRBV7-9	TRBJ1-4	.	TGTGCCAGCAGCCACGGGGCGGGGGGCTCTAATGAAAAACTGTTTTTT	CASSHGAGGSNEKLFF
.	TRBV10-3	TRBJ1-1	.	TGTGCCATCAGTGCAGGACGGCCCACTGAAGCTTTCTTT	CAISAGRPTEAFF
.	TRBV25-1	TRBJ2-5	.	TGTGCCAGCAGTGCCCCGGGGAGGGGGAAAGAGACCCAGTACTTC	CASSAPGRGKETQYF
.	TRBV7-3	TRBJ2-7	.	TGTGCCAGCAGCAAGGACGGTCGGGAGCAGTACTTC	CASSKDGREQYF
.	TRBV9	TRBJ2-1	once	TGTGCCAGCACGGGAGTAGCTCGATCCGATTCGGCCTCCTACAATGAGCAGTTCTTC	CASTGVARSDSASYNEQFF
TRBD1	TRBV9	TRBJ2-2	.	TGTGCCAGCAGCGTACATCCACAGGGGTCCACCGGGGAGCTGTTTTTT	CASSVHPQGSTGELFF
.	TRBV19	TRBJ2-2	.	TGTGCCAGCGGACAGCCGCACACCGGGGAGCTGTTTTTT	CASGQPHTGELFF
.	TRBV29-1	TRBJ1-3	.	TGCAGCGTTGGGGCAGAGAGTGGAAACACCATATATTTT	CSVGAESGNTIYF
.	TRBV11-3	TRBJ2-3	.	TGTGCCAGCAGCTTAGATGGGCCGACGGATACGCAGTATTTT	CASSLDGPTDTQYF
.	TRBV4-2	TRBJ1-2	few	TGTGCCAGCAGCCAAAACACACAGACGCCGGGTGGTGGCTACACCTTC	CASSQNTQTPGGGYTF
.	TRBV4-1	TRBJ2-5	.	TGCGCCAGCAGCCGGGAACGGGACGGCCAAGAGACCCAGTACTTC	CASSRERDGQETQYF
.	TRBV7-2	TRBJ2-5	.	TGTGCCAGCAGCCCCACCTATCTTGTTCAAAAGGAGACCCAGTACTTC	CASSPTYLVQKETQYF
.	TRBV4-3	TRBJ1-2	.	TGCGCCAGCAGCGCCATACCAGGGTGGGGAAAGGATGGCTACACCTTC	CASSAIPGWGKDGYTF
TRBD2	TRBV7-6	TRBJ2-3	.	TGTGCCAGCAGCTTAGAAATTGGGAGCGGGAGAAAGGATTTT	CASSLEIGSGRKDF
.	TRBV11-3	TRBJ1-3	once	TGTGCCAGCAGCTTAGGTCCGGGAAACACCATATATTTT	CASSLGPGNTIYF
.	TRBV10-1	TRBJ1-5	few	TGCGCCAGCAGTAGGCAGGGGTGGAATCAGCCCCAGCATTTT	CASSRQGWNQPQHF
.	TRBV5-1	TRBJ1-2	.	TGCGCCAGCAGCCAAGATATGACGGACATCTATGGCTACACCTTC	CASSQDMTDIYGYTF
TRBD2	TRBV5-6	TRBJ2-1	.	TGTGCCAGCAGCATATCCTATAGCGGGGGGAAATACAATGAGCAGTTCTTC	CASSISYSGGKYNEQFF
.	TRBV14	TRBJ1-1	.	TGTGCCAGCAGCCTCTCCGGGACGGTTCCCGAAGAAGCTTTCTTT	CASSLSGTVPEEAFF
.	TRBV19	TRBJ2-1	.	TGTGCCAGTTCGTGGGTAGCGTCCTACAATGAGCAGTTCTTC	CASSWVASYNEQFF
TRBD2	TRBV7-9	TRBJ2-7	.	TGTGCCAGCAGCACGGGGACTAGCGGGAGTTACGAGCAGTACTTC	CASSTGTSGSYEQYF